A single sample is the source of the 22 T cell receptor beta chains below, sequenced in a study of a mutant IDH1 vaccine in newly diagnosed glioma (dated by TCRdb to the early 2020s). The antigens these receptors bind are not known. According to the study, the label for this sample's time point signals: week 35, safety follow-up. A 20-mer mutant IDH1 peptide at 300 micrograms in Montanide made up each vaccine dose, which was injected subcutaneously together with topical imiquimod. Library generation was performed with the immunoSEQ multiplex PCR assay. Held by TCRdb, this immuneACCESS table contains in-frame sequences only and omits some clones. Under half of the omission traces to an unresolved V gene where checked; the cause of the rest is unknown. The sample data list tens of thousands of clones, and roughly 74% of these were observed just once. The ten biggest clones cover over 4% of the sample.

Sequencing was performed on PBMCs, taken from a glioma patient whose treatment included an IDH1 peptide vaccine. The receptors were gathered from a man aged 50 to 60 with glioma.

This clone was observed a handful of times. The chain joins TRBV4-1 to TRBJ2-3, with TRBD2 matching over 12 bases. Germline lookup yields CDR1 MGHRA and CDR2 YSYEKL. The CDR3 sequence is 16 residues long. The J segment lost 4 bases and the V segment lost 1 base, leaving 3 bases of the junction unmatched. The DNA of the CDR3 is TGCGCCAGCAGCCAAGGACCTAGCGGGGGGGCAGATACGCAGTATTTT. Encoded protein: CASSQGPSGGADTQYF.

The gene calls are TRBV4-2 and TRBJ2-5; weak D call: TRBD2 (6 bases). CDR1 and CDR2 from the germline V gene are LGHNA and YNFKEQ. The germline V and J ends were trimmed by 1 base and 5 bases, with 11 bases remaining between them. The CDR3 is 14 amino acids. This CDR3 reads CASSQGNAGETQYF. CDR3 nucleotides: TGTGCCAGCAGCCAAGGGAATGCGGGGGAGACCCAGTACTTC.

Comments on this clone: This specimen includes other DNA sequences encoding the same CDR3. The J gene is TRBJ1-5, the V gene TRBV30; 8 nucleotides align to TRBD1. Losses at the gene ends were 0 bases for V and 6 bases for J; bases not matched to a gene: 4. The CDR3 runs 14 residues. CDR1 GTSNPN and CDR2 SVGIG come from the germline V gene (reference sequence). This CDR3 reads CAWSVQGEGQPQHF. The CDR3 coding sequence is TGTGCCTGGAGTGTACAGGGGGAGGGTCAGCCCCAGCATTTT.

The CDR3 nucleotides are TGTGCCAGCAGCCCCACGGAGGGGGATACGCAGTATTTT. Encoded protein: CASSPTEGDTQYF. The chain is built from TRBV7-8 and TRBJ2-3, with a weak D call TRBD2 (6 bases). The CDR3 is made up of 13 amino acids. With 5 bases removed from V and 6 bases from J, the gap between germline ends came to 12 bases. Germline assignment: CDR1 SGHVS and CDR2 FQNEAQ. Using reference TRBV7-8 and TRBJ2-3 for the parts outside the CDR3, the full variable domain is GAGVSQSPRYKVAKRGQDVALRCDPISGHVSLFWYQQALGQGPEFLTYFQNEAQLDKSGLPSDRFFAERPEGSVSTLKIQRTQQEDSAVYLCASSPTEGDTQYFGPGTRLTVL.

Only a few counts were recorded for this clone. The CDR3 region has the DNA TGTGCCAGCAGTGAAGCCAGGGCGGGCGATAATTCACCCCTCCACTTT. The encoded protein is CASSEARAGDNSPLHF. The chain recombines TRBV6-1 with TRBJ1-6; possible D gene TRBD1, 5 bases. The CDR3 spans 16 residues. CDR1 and CDR2 from the germline V gene are MNHNS and SASEGT. V lost 0 bases and J lost 5, with 11 bases in between.

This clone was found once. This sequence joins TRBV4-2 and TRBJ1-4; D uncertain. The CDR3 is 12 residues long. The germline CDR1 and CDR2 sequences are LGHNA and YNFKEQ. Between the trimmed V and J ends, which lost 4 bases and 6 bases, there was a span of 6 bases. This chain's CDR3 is CASSRRDEKLFF. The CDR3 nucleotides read TGTGCCAGCAGCCGCCGGGATGAAAAACTGTTTTTT.

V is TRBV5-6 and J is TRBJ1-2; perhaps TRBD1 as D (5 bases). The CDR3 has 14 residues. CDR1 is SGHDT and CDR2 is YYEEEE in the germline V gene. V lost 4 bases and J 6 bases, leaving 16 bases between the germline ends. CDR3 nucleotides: TGTGCCAGCAGCGCCGGTTGGGACCGGGATGGCTACACCTTC. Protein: CASSAGWDRDGYTF.

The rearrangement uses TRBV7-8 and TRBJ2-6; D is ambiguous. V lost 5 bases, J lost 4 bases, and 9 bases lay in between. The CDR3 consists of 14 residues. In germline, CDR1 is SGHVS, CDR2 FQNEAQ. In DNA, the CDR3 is TGTGCCAGCAGCGAGGCGTCCGGGGCCAACGTCCTGACTTTC. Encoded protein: CASSEASGANVLTF.

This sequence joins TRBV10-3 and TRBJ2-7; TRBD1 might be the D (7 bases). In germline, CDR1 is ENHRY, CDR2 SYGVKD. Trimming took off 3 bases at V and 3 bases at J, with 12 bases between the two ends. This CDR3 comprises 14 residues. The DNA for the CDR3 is TGTGCCATCAGTGAAGGAGGGGGCGGCTACGAGCAGTACTTC. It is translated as CAISEGGGGYEQYF.

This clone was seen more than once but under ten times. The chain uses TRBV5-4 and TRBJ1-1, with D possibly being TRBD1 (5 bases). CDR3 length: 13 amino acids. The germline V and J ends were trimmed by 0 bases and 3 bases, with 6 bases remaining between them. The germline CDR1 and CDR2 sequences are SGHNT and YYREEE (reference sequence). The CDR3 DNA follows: TGTGCCAGCAGCTTGGGAGGGGACACTGAAGCTTTCTTT. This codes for CASSLGGDTEAFF.

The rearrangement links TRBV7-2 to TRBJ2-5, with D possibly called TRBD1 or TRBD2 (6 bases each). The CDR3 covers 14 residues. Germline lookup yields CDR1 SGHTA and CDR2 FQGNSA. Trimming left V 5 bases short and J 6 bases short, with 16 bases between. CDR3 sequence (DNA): TGTGCCAGCAGCGCGGAGGGGGGTCGGAAGACCCAGTACTTC. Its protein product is CASSAEGGRKTQYF.

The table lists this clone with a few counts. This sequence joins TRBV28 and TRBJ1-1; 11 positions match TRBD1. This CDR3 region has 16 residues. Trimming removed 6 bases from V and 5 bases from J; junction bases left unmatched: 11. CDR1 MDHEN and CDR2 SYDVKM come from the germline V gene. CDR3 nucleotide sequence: TGTGCCAGCAGGTTACGGACAGGGGGCGTTGATACTGAAGCTTTCTTT. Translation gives CASRLRTGGVDTEAFF.

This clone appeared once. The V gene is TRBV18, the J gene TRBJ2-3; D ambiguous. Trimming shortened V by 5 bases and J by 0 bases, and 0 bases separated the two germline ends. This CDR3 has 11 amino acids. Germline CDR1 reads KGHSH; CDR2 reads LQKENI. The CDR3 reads CASSSTDTQYF. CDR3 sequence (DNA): TGTGCCAGCTCAAGCACAGATACGCAGTATTTT. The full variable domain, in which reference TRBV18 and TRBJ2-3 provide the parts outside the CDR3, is NAGVMQNPRHLVRRRGQEARLRCSPMKGHSHVYWYRQLPEEGLKFMVYLQKENIIDESGMPKERFSAEFPKEGPSILRIQQVVRGDSAAYFCASSSTDTQYFGPGTRLTVL.

The CDR3: CASSFPGARGNEQFF. DNA of the CDR3: TGTGCCAGCAGCTTCCCGGGGGCTCGGGGTAATGAGCAGTTCTTC. The rearrangement uses TRBV11-3 and TRBJ2-1; D possibly matches TRBD1 or TRBD2 (6 bases each). The CDR3 consists of 15 residues. V lost 3 bases and J 7 bases, leaving 16 bases between the germline ends. The germline CDR1 and CDR2 sequences are SGHNT and YENEEA.

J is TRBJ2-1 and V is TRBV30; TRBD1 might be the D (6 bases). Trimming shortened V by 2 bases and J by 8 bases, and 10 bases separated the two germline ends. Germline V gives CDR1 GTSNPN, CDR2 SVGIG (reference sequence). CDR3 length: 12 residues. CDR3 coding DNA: TGTGCCTGGAGTCCACAGGGCTATGAGCAGTTCTTC. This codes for CAWSPQGYEQFF.

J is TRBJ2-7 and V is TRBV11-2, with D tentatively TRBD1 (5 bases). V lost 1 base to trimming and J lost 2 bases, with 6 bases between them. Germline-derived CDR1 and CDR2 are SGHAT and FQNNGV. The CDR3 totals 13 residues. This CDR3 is CASSLGGPYEQYF. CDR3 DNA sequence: TGTGCCAGCAGCTTAGGGGGCCCCTACGAGCAGTACTTC.

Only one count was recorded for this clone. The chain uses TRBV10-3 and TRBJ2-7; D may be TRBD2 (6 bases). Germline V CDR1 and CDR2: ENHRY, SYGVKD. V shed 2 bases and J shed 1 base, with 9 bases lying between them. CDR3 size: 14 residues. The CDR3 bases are TGTGCCATCAGTGAGAACCGGGGGTCCTACGAGCAGTACTTC. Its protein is CAISENRGSYEQYF.

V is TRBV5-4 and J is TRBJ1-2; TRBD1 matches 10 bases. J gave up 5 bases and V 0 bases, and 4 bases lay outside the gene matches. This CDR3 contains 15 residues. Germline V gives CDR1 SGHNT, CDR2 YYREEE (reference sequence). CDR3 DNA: TGTGCCAGCAGCTTGGGAGGACAGGGGGTTTATGGCTACACCTTC. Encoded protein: CASSLGGQGVYGYTF.

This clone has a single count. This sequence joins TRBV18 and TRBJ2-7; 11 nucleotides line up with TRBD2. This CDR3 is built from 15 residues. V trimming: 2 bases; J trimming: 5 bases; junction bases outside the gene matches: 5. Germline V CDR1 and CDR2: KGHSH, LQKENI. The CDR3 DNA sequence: TGTGCCAGCTCACCAGTGGCTAGCGGGGGGAACGAGCAGTACTTC. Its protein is CASSPVASGGNEQYF. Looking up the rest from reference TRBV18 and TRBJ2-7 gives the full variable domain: NAGVMQNPRHLVRRRGQEARLRCSPMKGHSHVYWYRQLPEEGLKFMVYLQKENIIDESGMPKERFSAEFPKEGPSILRIQQVVRGDSAAYFCASSPVASGGNEQYFGPGTRLTVT.

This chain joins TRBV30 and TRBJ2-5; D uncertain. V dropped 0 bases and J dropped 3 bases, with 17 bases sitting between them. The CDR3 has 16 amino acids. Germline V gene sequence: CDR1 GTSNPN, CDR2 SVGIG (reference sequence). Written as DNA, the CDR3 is TGTGCCTGGAGTGTCAGTGGGCAGCTAACCGAAGAGACCCAGTACTTC. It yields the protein CAWSVSGQLTEETQYF.

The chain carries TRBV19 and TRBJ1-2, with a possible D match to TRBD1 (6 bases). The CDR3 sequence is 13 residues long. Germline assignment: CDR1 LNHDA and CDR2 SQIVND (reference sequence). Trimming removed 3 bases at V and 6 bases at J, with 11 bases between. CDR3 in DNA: TGTGCCAGTAGTATCGGGGGGGGCAATGGCTACACCTTC. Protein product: CASSIGGGNGYTF.

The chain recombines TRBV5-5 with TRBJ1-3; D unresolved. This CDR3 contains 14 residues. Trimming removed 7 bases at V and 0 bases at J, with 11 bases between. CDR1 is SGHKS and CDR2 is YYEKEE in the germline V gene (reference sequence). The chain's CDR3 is CASGTRASGNTIYF. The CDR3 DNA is TGTGCCAGCGGTACAAGGGCCTCTGGAAACACCATATATTTT.